This paragraph reports one T cell receptor beta chain. What it binds is not known. One heparinised draw of blood, averaging around 120 mL, came from each donor. Based on CD45RO/CCR7/CD25/CD127/CD95/CD27, CD4+ regulatory, stem cell-like memory, naive and central memory cells were sorted. These data are taken from a study of beta chain features in type 1 diabetes. Study outcomes and limitations: All four CD4+ subsets from Type 1 diabetes patients carried moderately but significantly shorter TCRB CDR3s.

Sequenced material consisted of expressed TCRB transcripts (all of the isolated RNA was reverse transcribed). The protocol was immunoSEQ multiplex PCR, while the TCRdb copy is restricted to in-frame clones and leaves out a portion. The table includes about 130,000 clones, 9% to 9.5% detected once. V was clipped by 1 base and J by 3 bases; unmatched bases: 6. Germline V lookup: CDR1 MNHEY, CDR2 SMNVEV (reference sequence). The CDR3 has 17 amino acids. The clonotype was recovered from a man aged 18 to 29 in good health. The sample comprised central memory CD4+ T cells from blood. The chain uses TRBV27 and TRBJ2-1; 10 bases match TRBD2. The DNA of the CDR3 is TGTGCCAGCAGTTTATGGCTAGCGGGGGTTAACTACAATGAGCAGTTCTTC. Protein sequence: CASSLWLAGVNYNEQFF.